This T cell receptor (beta chain) was identified during a study of T-cell memory formation after mild COVID-19. In TCRdb, the 5' RACE reads were re-called with MiXCR into one record per CDR3 protein. The table includes some 280,000 distinct CDR3 sequences, roughly 16% detected once. Overall study findings and caveats: Day 15 to 85 contracting clones showed balanced CD4/CD8; day 15 to 37 expanders favored CD4+.

Per the germline V gene, CDR1 is SNHLY and CDR2 is FYNNEI. The CDR3 runs 15 residues. The V and J ends lost 4 bases and 3 bases respectively, with 15 bases between them. To note about this clonotype: What it binds is unknown.

The receptor comes from a man aged 18 to 30 who had mild COVID-19 (a few samples of this study predate the infection). Cell type and time point are not known. This rearrangement joins TRBV2 to TRBJ2-5, with D tentatively TRBD2 (5 bases). Sequencing used PBMCs or a T cell subset sorted from them (not recorded which). The CDR3 is CASSVGSGYEETQYF. For the CDR3, the DNA is TGTGCCAGCAGTGTAGGGTCGGGGTACGAAGAGACCCAGTACTTC.